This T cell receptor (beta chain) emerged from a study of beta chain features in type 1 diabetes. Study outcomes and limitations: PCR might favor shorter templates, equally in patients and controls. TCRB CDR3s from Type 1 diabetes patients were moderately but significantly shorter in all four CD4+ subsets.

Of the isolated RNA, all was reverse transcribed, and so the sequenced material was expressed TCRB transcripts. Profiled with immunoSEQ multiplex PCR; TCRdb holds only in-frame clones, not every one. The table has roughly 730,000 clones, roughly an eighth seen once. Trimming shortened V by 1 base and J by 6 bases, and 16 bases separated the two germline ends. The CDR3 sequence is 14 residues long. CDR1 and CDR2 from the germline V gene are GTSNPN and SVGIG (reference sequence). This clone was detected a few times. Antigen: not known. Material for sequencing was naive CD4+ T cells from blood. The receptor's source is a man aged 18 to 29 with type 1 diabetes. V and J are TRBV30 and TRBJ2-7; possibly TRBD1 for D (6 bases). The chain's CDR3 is CAWSGDTGWGEQYF. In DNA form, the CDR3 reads TGTGCCTGGAGTGGGGACACAGGGTGGGGCGAGCAGTACTTC.